This T cell receptor beta chain was observed in a study of beta chain features in type 1 diabetes. Study-wide context: Regarding age, gender and cell yields, patients proved similar to healthy donors.

Isolated RNA was reverse transcribed in full, so expressed TCRB transcripts were sequenced. Measured with immunoSEQ multiplex PCR; TCRdb has only the in-frame clones, and not every one. The table shows some 900,000 clones, with 17% occurring only once. Isolation of CD4+ naive, central memory, regulatory and stem cell-like memory cells was achieved by sorting via CD45RO/CCR7/CD25/CD127/CD95/CD27. Sort purity for all populations was recorded as exceeding 98%. A few counts support this clone. Germline CDR1 and CDR2: MNHNY and SVGAGI (reference sequence). Trimming took off 6 bases at V and 5 bases at J, with 13 bases between the two ends. This CDR3 is built from 14 residues.

This chain links TRBV6-6 with TRBJ1-4; unclear D gene. The sequencing sample was made of naive CD4+ T cells from blood. This TCR was sampled from a woman under 30 in good health. The CDR3 bases are TGTGCCAGCAGCCGCCCTGAGTCGAATGAAAAACTGTTTTTT. Translated, it gives CASSRPESNEKLFF.